The rows below give T cell receptor beta chains drawn from one sample of a study of cytomegalovirus exposure and HLA in healthy donors. Here immunoSEQ multiplex PCR was the method, and the copy in TCRdb shows in-frame clones only, minus some. The data hold more than 150,000 clones, with around 84% observed a single time. Sequencing was performed on PBMCs. The receptors here all came from a woman aged 18-30 years in good health and CMV-seronegative. Both conserved end residues are part of each CDR3. The D gene is left open where the match is weak. A row's size may be missing; if present it is once, few, many or a size class.

v_call	clone_size	j_call	d_call	cdr3_aa	cdr3_nt
TRBV7-9	NA	TRBJ1-1	TRBD1	CASSPRQGAGTEAFF	TGTGCCAGCAGCCCCAGACAGGGGGCGGGCACTGAAGCTTTCTTT
TRBV9	NA	TRBJ1-5	TRBD1	CASSPGGDGPQHF	TGTGCCAGCAGCCCAGGGGGAGATGGGCCCCAGCATTTT
TRBV11-2	NA	TRBJ2-7	NA	CASSSSLYEQYF	TGTGCCAGCAGCTCGAGTCTCTACGAGCAGTACTTC
TRBV7-6	once	TRBJ2-1	TRBD1	CASSLTGYNEQFF	TGTGCCAGCAGCCTGACAGGGTACAATGAGCAGTTCTTC
TRBV5-5	few	TRBJ1-2	NA	CASSLDRGQFGGYTF	TGTGCCAGCAGCTTGGATAGAGGGCAATTCGGTGGCTACACCTTC
TRBV27	NA	TRBJ1-2	TRBD1	CASSHERTGKGAYGYTF	TGTGCCAGCAGTCATGAAAGGACAGGAAAAGGTGCCTATGGCTACACCTTC
TRBV27	NA	TRBJ2-3	TRBD2	CANPRASGLYRTDTQYF	TGTGCCAACCCACGGGCTAGCGGGCTGTACCGCACAGATACGCAGTATTTT
TRBV11-2	NA	TRBJ2-3	TRBD2	CASRRRGLDTQYF	TGTGCCAGCCGAAGGCGGGGGTTGGATACGCAGTATTTT
TRBV5-6	NA	TRBJ1-5	NA	CASSWGGAVSNQPQHF	TGTGCCAGCAGCTGGGGTGGGGCTGTGAGCAATCAGCCCCAGCATTTT
TRBV11-2	NA	TRBJ2-1	TRBD2	CASSPLSGRARGEQFF	TGTGCCAGCAGCCCGCTTAGCGGGAGGGCGAGGGGGGAGCAGTTCTTC
TRBV5-1	NA	TRBJ2-3	NA	CASSRARADTQYF	TGCGCCAGCAGCCGAGCCCGCGCAGATACGCAGTATTTT
TRBV4-3	once	TRBJ2-7	TRBD1	CASSPDLTAGGLYEQYF	TGCGCCAGCAGCCCTGACCTTACGGCAGGGGGCTTATACGAGCAGTACTTC
TRBV2	NA	TRBJ1-5	NA	CASSEEWGKGRGGNQPQHF	TGTGCCAGCAGTGAAGAGTGGGGCAAGGGGAGGGGTGGCAATCAGCCCCAGCATTTT
TRBV6-5	NA	TRBJ1-3	NA	CASSYRPYPGNTIYF	TGTGCCAGCAGTTACCGCCCCTACCCTGGAAACACCATATATTTT
TRBV15	once	TRBJ1-3	NA	CATSRDRDSGNTIYF	TGTGCCACCAGCAGAGACAGGGACTCTGGAAACACCATATATTTT
TRBV11-2	once	TRBJ2-7	TRBD2	CASSSVSGRLSGQYF	TGTGCCAGCAGCTCCGTTAGCGGGAGACTCTCAGGGCAGTACTTC
TRBV4-1	NA	TRBJ1-2	NA	CASSPWGQAVNYGYTF	TGCGCCAGCAGCCCTTGGGGGCAGGCCGTCAACTATGGCTACACCTTC
TRBV6-5	NA	TRBJ2-5	TRBD1	CASSPTPTGRETQYF	TGTGCCAGCAGTCCGACCCCGACAGGGAGAGAGACCCAGTACTTC
TRBV7-9	NA	TRBJ2-3	NA	CSSSSRGPDTQYF	TGTTCCAGCAGCTCCAGGGGTCCAGATACGCAGTATTTT
TRBV7-2	NA	TRBJ1-5	NA	CASSLRGNQPQHF	TGTGCCAGCAGCTTGAGAGGTAACCAGCCCCAGCATTTT
TRBV5-5	few	TRBJ2-3	TRBD2	CASSLAGGPDTQYF	TGTGCCAGCAGCTTAGCGGGGGGGCCAGATACGCAGTATTTT
TRBV19	NA	TRBJ2-3	NA	CASRDGVHQSTDTQYF	TGTGCCAGTAGGGACGGGGTGCACCAAAGCACAGATACGCAGTATTTT
TRBV28	NA	TRBJ2-7	TRBD1	CASSPRDSFYEQYF	TGTGCCAGCAGTCCCCGGGACAGCTTCTACGAGCAGTACTTC
TRBV6-4	NA	TRBJ2-2	TRBD1	CASSSRQGTGELFF	TGTGCCAGCAGTAGCCGACAGGGCACCGGGGAGCTGTTTTTT
TRBV5-4	NA	TRBJ2-7	TRBD2	CASSLGASGVTYEQYF	TGTGCCAGCAGCTTGGGGGCTAGCGGGGTAACCTACGAGCAGTACTTC
TRBV9	NA	TRBJ1-5	TRBD1	CASSVGTGGLEPQHF	TGTGCCAGCAGCGTAGGGACAGGGGGTTTAGAGCCCCAGCATTTT
TRBV5-1	NA	TRBJ2-3	NA	CASLERAGSTDTQYF	TGCGCCAGCCTAGAACGGGCGGGGAGCACGGATACGCAGTATTTT
TRBV5-1	NA	TRBJ2-6	TRBD1	CASSLPTGGSGANVLTF	TGCGCCAGCAGCTTGCCCACAGGGGGCTCTGGGGCCAACGTCCTGACTTTC
TRBV28	NA	TRBJ2-7	TRBD2	CASSFPGLAGGPRSYEQYF	TGTGCCAGCAGTTTCCCGGGACTAGCGGGAGGGCCCCGGTCCTACGAGCAGTACTTC
TRBV14	NA	TRBJ2-2	TRBD2	CASSQVPGGYELSGELFF	TGTGCCAGCAGCCAAGTTCCGGGAGGGTACGAGCTGAGCGGGGAGCTGTTTTTT